This entry features one T cell receptor beta chain sequence. The entry originates in a study of technical replicates of blood from a handful of donors. The CDR3 runs 13 residues. Germline V gene lookup returns CDR1 SGHDT and CDR2 YYEEEE. The V and J ends lost 0 bases and 7 bases respectively, with 5 bases between them. Sequenced by immunoSEQ multiplex PCR; TCRdb stores in-frame clones only, minus some. The data show 55,000 to 70,000 clones, about nine tenths seen once. The V and J genes are TRBV5-6 and TRBJ1-6; D is unresolved. The TCR comes from a human donor in good health. Some clones in this sample may be carry-over from other donors' samples. Sequenced sample: PBMCs. The CDR3: CASSLGGNSPLHF. For the CDR3, the DNA is TGTGCCAGCAGCTTGGGCGGGAATTCACCCCTCCACTTT.